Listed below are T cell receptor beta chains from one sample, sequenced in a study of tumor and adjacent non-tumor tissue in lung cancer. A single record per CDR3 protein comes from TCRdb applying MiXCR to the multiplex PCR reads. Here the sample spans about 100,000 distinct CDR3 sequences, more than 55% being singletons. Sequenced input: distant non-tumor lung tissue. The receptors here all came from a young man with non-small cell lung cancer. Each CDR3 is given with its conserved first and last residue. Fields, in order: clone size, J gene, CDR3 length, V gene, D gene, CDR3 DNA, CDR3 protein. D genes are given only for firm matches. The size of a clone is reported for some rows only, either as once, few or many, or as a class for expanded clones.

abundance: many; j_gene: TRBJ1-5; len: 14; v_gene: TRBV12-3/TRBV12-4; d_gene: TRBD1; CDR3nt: TGTGCCAGCAGTTACGGGACAGGCAATCAGCCCCAGCATTTT; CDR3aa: CASSYGTGNQPQHF
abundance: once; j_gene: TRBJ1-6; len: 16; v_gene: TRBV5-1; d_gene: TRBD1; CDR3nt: TGTGCCAGCAGCCTTACAGGGGGCTCCTATAATTCACCCATCCACTTT; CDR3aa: CASSLTGGSYNSPIHF
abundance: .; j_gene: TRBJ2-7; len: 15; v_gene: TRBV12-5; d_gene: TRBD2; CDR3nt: TGTGCTAGTGGTTTAATACGGGGGGGCGGGAACGAGGAGTACTTC; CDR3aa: CASGLIRGGGNEEYF
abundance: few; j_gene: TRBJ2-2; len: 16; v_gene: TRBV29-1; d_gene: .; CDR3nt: TGCAGTGTTGGTCAAGCGAGAGTTGTTCTGACCGGGGAGCTGTTTTTT; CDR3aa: CSVGQARVVLTGELFF
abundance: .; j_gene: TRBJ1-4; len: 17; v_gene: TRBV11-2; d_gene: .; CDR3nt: TGTGCCAGCAGCTTAGATGCTCTTTTCGACATCAGGGAAAAATTGCTTTTT; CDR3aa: CASSLDALFDIREKLLF
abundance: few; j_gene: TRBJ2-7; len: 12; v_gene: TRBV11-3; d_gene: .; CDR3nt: TGTGCCAACAGTATTAACTCCTACGAGCAGTACTTC; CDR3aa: CANSINSYEQYF
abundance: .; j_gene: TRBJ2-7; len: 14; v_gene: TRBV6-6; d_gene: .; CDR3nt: TGTGCCAGCAGTTACAGGAGAGTCGACAACGAGCAGTACTTC; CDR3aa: CASSYRRVDNEQYF
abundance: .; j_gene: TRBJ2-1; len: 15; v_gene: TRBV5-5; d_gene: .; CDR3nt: TGTGCCGGCAGCTTTTACAGCGGCGAGAACAGTGAGCAGTTCTTC; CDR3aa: CAGSFYSGENSEQFF
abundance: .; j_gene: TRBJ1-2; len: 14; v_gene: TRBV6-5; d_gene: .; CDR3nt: TGTGCCAGCGGTTCGACAGGTTATGGCTATGGCTACACCTTC; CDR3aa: CASGSTGYGYGYTF
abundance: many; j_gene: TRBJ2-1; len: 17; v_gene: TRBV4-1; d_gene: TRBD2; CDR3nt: TGCGCCAGCAGCCAAGAGAATGCGGGAGTTTCCTACAATGAGCAGTTCTTC; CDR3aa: CASSQENAGVSYNEQFF
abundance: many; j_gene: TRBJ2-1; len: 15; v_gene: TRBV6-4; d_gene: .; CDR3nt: TGTGCCAGCAGTGACTCCGCGGGCTCCTACAATGAGCAGTTCTTC; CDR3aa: CASSDSAGSYNEQFF
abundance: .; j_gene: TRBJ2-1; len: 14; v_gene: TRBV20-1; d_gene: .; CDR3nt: TGCAGTGCTGGAGATCGCGACTTATACAATGAGCAGTTCTTC; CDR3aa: CSAGDRDLYNEQFF
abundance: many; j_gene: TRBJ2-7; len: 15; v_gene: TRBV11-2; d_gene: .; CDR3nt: TGTGCCAGCAGCTTGAGTTTTCAGACCTCCTACGAGCAGTACTTC; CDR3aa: CASSLSFQTSYEQYF
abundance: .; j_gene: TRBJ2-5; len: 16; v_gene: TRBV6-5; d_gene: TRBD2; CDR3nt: TGTGCTAGCAGTTACTTCGGTAGCGGGGGTAAAAAGACCCACTACTTC; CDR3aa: CASSYFGSGGKKTHYF
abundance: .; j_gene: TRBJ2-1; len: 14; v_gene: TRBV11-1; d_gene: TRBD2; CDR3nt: TGTGCCAGCAGCCTACTGGCGGGGGGGAATGAGCAGTTCTTC; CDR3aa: CASSLLAGGNEQFF
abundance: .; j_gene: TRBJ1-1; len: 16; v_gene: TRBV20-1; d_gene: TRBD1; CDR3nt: TGCAATGCTTGGGACAGTCGTACTCTTATGAACACTGAAGCTTTCTTT; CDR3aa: CNAWDSRTLMNTEAFF
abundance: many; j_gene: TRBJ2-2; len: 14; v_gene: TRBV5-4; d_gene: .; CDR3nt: TGTGCCAGCAGCCCCAGGGATAACACCGGGGAGCTGTTTTTT; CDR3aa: CASSPRDNTGELFF
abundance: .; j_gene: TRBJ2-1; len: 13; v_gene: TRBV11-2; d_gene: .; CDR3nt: TGTGCCAGCAGCCTAACAGGGGAGGGTGAGTGGTTCTTC; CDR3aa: CASSLTGEGEWFF
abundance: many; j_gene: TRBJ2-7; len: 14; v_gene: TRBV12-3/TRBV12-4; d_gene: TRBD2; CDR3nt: TGTGCCAGCAGTCCCGCGGGGGGACCCTACGAGCAGTACTTC; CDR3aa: CASSPAGGPYEQYF
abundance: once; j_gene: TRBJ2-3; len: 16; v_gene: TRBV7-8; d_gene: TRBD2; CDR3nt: TGTGCCAGCAGCCCGTCGGGGGGGGAGATCATAGATACGCAGTATTTT; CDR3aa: CASSPSGGEIIDTQYF
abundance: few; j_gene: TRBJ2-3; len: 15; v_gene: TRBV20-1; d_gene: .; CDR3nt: TGCAGTGCTAGGGCTGGGGGCGCGGGCAATCAGCCCCAGTATTTT; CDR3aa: CSARAGGAGNQPQYF
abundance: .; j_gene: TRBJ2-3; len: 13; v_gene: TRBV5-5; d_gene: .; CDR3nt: TGTGTCAGCAGCTTGCTCCTGGCTGATACGCAGTATTTT; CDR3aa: CVSSLLLADTQYF
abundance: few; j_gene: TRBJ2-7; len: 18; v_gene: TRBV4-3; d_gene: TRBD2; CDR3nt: TGCGCCAGCAGCCCTCAAGGGCTAGCGGGGGCAGGAACCTACGAGCAGCACTTC; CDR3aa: CASSPQGLAGAGTYEQHF
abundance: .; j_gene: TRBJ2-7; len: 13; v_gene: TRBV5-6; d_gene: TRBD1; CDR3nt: TGTGCCAGCAGCGCGGACAGGTTCCCACGAGTAGTATTC; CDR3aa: CASSADRFPRVVF
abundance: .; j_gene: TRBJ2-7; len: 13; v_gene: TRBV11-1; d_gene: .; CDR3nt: TGTGCCAGCAGCCTTGGGGGAGAATATGAGCAGTACTTC; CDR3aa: CASSLGGEYEQYF
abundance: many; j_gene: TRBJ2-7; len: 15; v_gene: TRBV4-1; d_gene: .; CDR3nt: TGCGCCAGCAGTTCATCCCTTCTCCCACCCCCCGAGCAGTACTTC; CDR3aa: CASSSSLLPPPEQYF
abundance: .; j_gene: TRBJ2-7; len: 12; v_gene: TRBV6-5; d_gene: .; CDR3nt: TGTACCAGCAAAGGACAGCGGGGCGAGCAGTACTTC; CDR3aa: CTSKGQRGEQYF
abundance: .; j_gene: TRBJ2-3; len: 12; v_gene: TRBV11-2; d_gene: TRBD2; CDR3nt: TGTGCCAGCACCTTAGCGGGAAATACGCAGTATTTT; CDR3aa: CASTLAGNTQYF
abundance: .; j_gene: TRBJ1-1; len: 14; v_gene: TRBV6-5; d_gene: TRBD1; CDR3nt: TGTGCCAGCATGTCGGGACAGAGGAACACTGAAGCTTTCTTT; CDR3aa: CASMSGQRNTEAFF
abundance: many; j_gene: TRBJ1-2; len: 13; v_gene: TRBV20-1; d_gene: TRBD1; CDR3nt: TGCAGTGTAAACGGAGGGGGCGCGGATGGCTACACCTTC; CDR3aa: CSVNGGGADGYTF
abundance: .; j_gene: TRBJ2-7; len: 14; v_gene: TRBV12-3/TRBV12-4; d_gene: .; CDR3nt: TGTGCCAGTAGTTTGGGGCTGCCCCCCAGCGAGCAGTACTTC; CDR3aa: CASSLGLPPSEQYF
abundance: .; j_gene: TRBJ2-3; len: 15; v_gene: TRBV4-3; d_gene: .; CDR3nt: TGCGCCAACAGCCAAGATTCGCGGGGCGCAGATACGCAGTATTTT; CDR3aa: CANSQDSRGADTQYF
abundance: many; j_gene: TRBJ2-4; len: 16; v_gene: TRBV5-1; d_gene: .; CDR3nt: TGCGCCAGCAGCTTAAACGCCGGGACGGAGGGAAACATTCAGTACTTC; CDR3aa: CASSLNAGTEGNIQYF
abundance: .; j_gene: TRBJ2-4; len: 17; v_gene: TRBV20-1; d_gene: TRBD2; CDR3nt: TGCAGTGCTCCAAACTTAGCGGGGGCCATAGCCAAAAACATTCAGTACTTC; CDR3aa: CSAPNLAGAIAKNIQYF
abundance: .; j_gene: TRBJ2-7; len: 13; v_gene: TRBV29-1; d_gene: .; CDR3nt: TGCAGCATTAAAGGCGGGTCGTTGCTCGAGCAGTACTTC; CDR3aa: CSIKGGSLLEQYF
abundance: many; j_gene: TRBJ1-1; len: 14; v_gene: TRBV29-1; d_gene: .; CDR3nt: TGCAGCGTACCTAGAGGAGGCCCGGACGCTGAAGCTTTCTTT; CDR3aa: CSVPRGGPDAEAFF